Listed here is a single T cell receptor beta chain. The junction and the germline gene differ at one end; a read error may be behind it. TCRdb redid the calling of the 5' RACE reads with MiXCR, one entry per CDR3 protein. Seen here are hundreds of thousands of distinct CDR3 sequences, roughly 15% observed once, and the top ten hold around 3.8%. The germline V gene has CDR1 SGHTA and CDR2 FQGNSA. The CDR3 runs to 14 residues. This sample was included in a study of T-cell memory formation after mild COVID-19. The receptor comes from a man aged 18 to 29 who had mild COVID-19 (a few samples of this study predate the infection). Cell type and time point are not known. Specimen: PBMCs or a T cell subset sorted from them (not recorded which). The gene calls are TRBV7-2 and TRBJ2-3; 12 bases match TRBD2. The CDR3 DNA follows: TGTGCCAGCAGCCTAGCGGGGGGGACTTATACGCAGTATTTT. Translated: CASSLAGGTYTQYF.